Below, 12 T cell receptor beta chains from the same sample are listed, as sequenced in a study of blood T cell repertoires in COVID-19. The assay was immunoSEQ multiplex PCR, and TCRdb's table has in-frame clones only and misses some. The sample lists over 75,000 clones; roughly 79% were seen once. Sequenced input: peripheral blood. The receptor set was obtained from a human donor in a cohort sampled during active COVID-19.

The J gene is TRBJ1-5, the V gene TRBV30; D unresolved. The CDR3 totals 13 residues. The V end was cut by 2 bases, the J end by 7 bases, with 12 bases between. Germline CDR1 reads GTSNPN; CDR2 reads SVGIG (reference sequence). CDR3 region: CAWSLTTGQPQHF. For the CDR3, the DNA is TGTGCCTGGAGTTTAACTACGGGGCAGCCCCAGCATTTT.

This chain joins TRBV5-1 and TRBJ2-7; D is unclear. V was trimmed by 5 bases and J by 5 bases, leaving 8 bases between them. The germline gives CDR1 SGHRS, CDR2 YFSETQ. This CDR3 comprises 11 residues. This chain's CDR3 is CASRVADEQYF. The CDR3 DNA sequence: TGCGCCAGCAGAGTAGCCGACGAGCAGTACTTC.

V usage is TRBV5-6 and J usage is TRBJ2-5; D possibly corresponds to TRBD1 (5 bases). CDR1 is SGHDT, CDR2 YYEEEE, per germline. The V gene lost 2 bases and the J gene lost 0 bases, with 8 bases spanning the gap. CDR3 length: 14 residues. The CDR3 reads CASSFRRDQETQYF. In DNA form, the CDR3 reads TGTGCCAGCAGCTTCCGCAGGGACCAAGAGACCCAGTACTTC.

Ten or more counts support this clone. The rearrangement joins TRBV20-1 to TRBJ2-2; possibly TRBD2 for D (5 bases). Germline CDR1 reads DFQATT; CDR2 reads SNEGSKA (reference sequence). CDR3 length: 14 residues. V was trimmed by 6 bases and J by 6 bases, leaving 17 bases between them. CDR3 loop: CSASRELEAGELFF. CDR3 nucleotides: TGCAGTGCCAGTCGAGAACTAGAGGCCGGGGAGCTGTTTTTT.

The chain recombines TRBV19 with TRBJ1-2, with a weak D call TRBD1 (6 bases). Germline lookup yields CDR1 LNHDA and CDR2 SQIVND (reference sequence). The CDR3 runs to 13 residues. V was clipped by 4 bases and J by 7 bases, with 13 bases between them. The CDR3 here is CASSTGTLGGYTF. The CDR3 nucleotides are TGTGCCAGTAGTACCGGGACACTAGGTGGCTACACCTTC.

This chain joins TRBV30 and TRBJ2-1, with TRBD1 as a possible D gene (6 bases). CDR1 is GTSNPN and CDR2 is SVGIG in the germline V gene (reference sequence). V was shortened by 0 bases and J by 2 bases, with 11 bases between the two germline ends. This CDR3 is built from 15 residues. DNA of the CDR3: TGTGCCTGGAGTGTAGGTCAGGGGCCCTACAATGAGCAGTTCTTC. This codes for CAWSVGQGPYNEQFF.

This chain joins TRBV3-1 (or the pseudogene TRBV3-2) and TRBJ1-1; D unclear. This CDR3 is 13 amino acids long. Germline assignment: CDR1 LGHDT and CDR2 YNNKEL (reference sequence). The germline V and J ends were trimmed by 2 bases and 2 bases, with 6 bases remaining between them. Here the CDR3 DNA reads TGTGCCAGCAGCCAAATACTAAACACTGAAGCTTTCTTT. This codes for CASSQILNTEAFF.

V usage is TRBV11-2 and J usage is TRBJ2-1; 9 bases match TRBD2. V was pared by 3 bases and J by 8 bases, with 5 bases of the junction left unmatched. The CDR3 covers 14 residues. Per the germline V gene, CDR1 is SGHAT and CDR2 is FQNNGV. CDR3 sequence reads: CASSLREGPYEQFF. The DNA of the CDR3 is TGTGCCAGCAGCTTGCGGGAGGGCCCCTATGAGCAGTTCTTC.

The CDR3 region has the DNA TGCACCAGCAGCCAAGATCGTGGAGGGGTATATGAGCAGTTCTTC. Residues: CTSSQDRGGVYEQFF. This chain links TRBV1 with TRBJ2-1; TRBD2 reflects the table's D call only, with no check against the DNA. TRBV1 is assigned pseudogene status. The CDR3 length is 15 residues.

The chain is built from TRBV12-5 and TRBJ2-3; 11 bases map to TRBD2. The CDR3 extends over 16 amino acids. Looked up from germline, CDR1 is LGHNT and CDR2 is FRNRAP. V dropped 5 bases and J dropped 0; count of bases not matched to a gene: 4. Written as DNA, the CDR3 is TGTGCTAGTGGTCCCGGGACTAGCGGTAGCACAGATACGCAGTATTTT. This gives the protein CASGPGTSGSTDTQYF.

The chain uses TRBV5-1 and TRBJ2-3, with 7 bases matching TRBD2. V lost 0 bases, J lost 0 bases, and 4 bases stayed unmatched. CDR1 is SGHRS, CDR2 YFSETQ, per germline. The CDR3 spans 16 residues. The CDR3 sequence: CASSLASGGSTDTQYF. The CDR3 coding sequence is TGCGCCAGCAGCTTGGCCTCGGGGGGAAGCACAGATACGCAGTATTTT.

This clone appeared once. V and J are TRBV9 and TRBJ2-3; 8 bases line up with TRBD2. Trimming at V came to 0 bases and at J to 2 bases, leaving 5 bases not matched to a gene. The CDR3 has 16 residues. CDR1 SGDLS and CDR2 YYNGEE come from the germline V gene. Written as DNA, the CDR3 is TGTGCCAGCAGCGTAGCAGCGGGGGCGTCCACAGATACGCAGTATTTT. As protein: CASSVAAGASTDTQYF.